Listed below are T cell receptor beta chains from one sample, sequenced in a study of T-cell memory formation after mild COVID-19. TCRdb re-analysed the 5' RACE reads in MiXCR, keeping a single row per CDR3 protein. The sample consists of roughly 43,000 distinct CDR3 sequences, about a tenth of them appearing once. The sample taken for sequencing was PBMCs or a T cell subset sorted from them (not recorded which). These receptors originate from an adult woman who had mild COVID-19 (a few samples of this study predate the infection). Cell type and time point are not known. Each CDR3 is given with its conserved first and last residue. D genes are given only for firm matches. Size values are once, few and many counts, or a class for expanded clones, and some rows have none.

>-|TRBV25-1|TRBJ2-7|few
CASTDQGRAYEQYF
TGTGCCAGCACCGATCAGGGGAGGGCCTACGAGCAGTACTTC
>TRBD2|TRBV24-1|TRBJ2-3|-
CATSDKRGWEDTQYF
TGTGCCACCAGTGATAAGCGGGGGTGGGAAGATACGCAGTATTTT
>-|TRBV7-8|TRBJ2-3|few
CASSLIASTDTQYF
TGTGCCAGCAGCTTAATAGCTTCCACAGATACGCAGTATTTT
>TRBD2|TRBV7-8|TRBJ2-5|-
CASRHAGDQETQYF
TGTGCCAGCAGACACGCGGGGGATCAAGAGACCCAGTACTTC
>TRBD1|TRBV7-8|TRBJ1-1|few
CASSLSGTGGHNPMNTEAFF
TGTGCCAGCAGCTTATCAGGGACAGGGGGCCATAATCCCATGAACACTGAAGCTTTCTTT
>-|TRBV10-3|TRBJ2-5|few
CAISVFGGQETQYF
TGTGCCATCAGTGTTTTCGGCGGACAAGAGACCCAGTACTTC
>-|TRBV7-9|TRBJ1-2|many
CASSLDKGNGYTF
TGTGCCAGCAGCTTAGACAAGGGGAATGGCTACACCTTC
>TRBD1|TRBV5-1|TRBJ2-4|many
CASSANRGLLAKNIQYF
TGCGCCAGCAGCGCGAACAGGGGCCTGCTAGCCAAAAACATTCAGTACTTC
>-|TRBV7-2|TRBJ1-4|-
CASQSPGVREKLFF
TGTGCCAGTCAGTCCCCAGGGGTTCGGGAAAAACTGTTTTTT
>-|TRBV2|TRBJ1-5|few
CASSEMRRQPQHF
TGTGCCAGCAGTGAAATGCGGAGGCAGCCCCAGCATTTT
>TRBD2|TRBV6-2/TRBV6-3|TRBJ2-7|-
CASSYPGLAGSYEQYF
TGTGCCAGCAGTTACCCGGGACTAGCGGGTTCATACGAGCAGTACTTC
>-|TRBV5-1|TRBJ2-4|few
CASSLDGHSKNIQYF
TGCGCCAGCAGCTTGGACGGACACTCCAAAAACATTCAGTACTTC
>TRBD1|TRBV7-8|TRBJ2-1|few
CASSLEAGGPYNEQFF
TGTGCCAGCAGCTTAGAAGCAGGGGGCCCATACAATGAGCAGTTCTTC
>-|TRBV7-2|TRBJ2-7|few
CASSPVGGSSYEQYF
TGTGCCAGCAGCCCGGTGGGCGGCAGCTCCTACGAGCAGTACTTC